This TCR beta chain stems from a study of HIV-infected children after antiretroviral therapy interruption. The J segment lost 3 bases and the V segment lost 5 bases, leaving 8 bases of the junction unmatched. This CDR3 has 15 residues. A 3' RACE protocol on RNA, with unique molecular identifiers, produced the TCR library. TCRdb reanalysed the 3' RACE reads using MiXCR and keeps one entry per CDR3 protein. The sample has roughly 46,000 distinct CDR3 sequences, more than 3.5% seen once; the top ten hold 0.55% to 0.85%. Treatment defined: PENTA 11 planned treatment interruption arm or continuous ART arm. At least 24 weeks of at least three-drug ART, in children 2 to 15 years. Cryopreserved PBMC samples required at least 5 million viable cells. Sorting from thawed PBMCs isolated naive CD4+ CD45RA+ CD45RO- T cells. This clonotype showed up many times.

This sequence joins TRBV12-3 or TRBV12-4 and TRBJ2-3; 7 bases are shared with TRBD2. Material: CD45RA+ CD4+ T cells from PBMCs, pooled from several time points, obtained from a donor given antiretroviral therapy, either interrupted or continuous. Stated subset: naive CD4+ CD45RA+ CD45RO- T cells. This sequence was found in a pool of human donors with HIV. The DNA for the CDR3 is TGTGCCAGCAGTATCGGGCTAGCGGTGACAGATACGCAGTATTTT. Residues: CASSIGLAVTDTQYF.